This T cell receptor beta chain was profiled in a study of cytomegalovirus exposure and HLA in healthy donors. Per germline, CDR1 LGHNA and CDR2 YNFKEQ. The CDR3 has 13 residues. PCR involved 60 Vbeta and 13 Jbeta primers. Here immunoSEQ multiplex PCR was the method, and the copy in TCRdb shows in-frame clones only, minus some. The table records 70,000 or so clones, 86% of them present only once. In its sample, this clone was seen once. V and J are TRBV4-2 and TRBJ2-5; 8 positions match TRBD1. The J call may not be correct, given that the DNA end is closer to TRBJ2-7. The sequence came from a woman in her 30s in good health and CMV-seronegative. The specimen sequenced was PBMCs. CDR3 sequence (DNA): TGTGCCAGCAGCCACCCAGGGGGCGCCGAGCAGTACTTC. Its translation: CASSHPGGAEQYF.